One and the same sample provided the 9 T cell receptor beta chains below, sequenced in a study of blood T cells in healthy people across ages. A second PCR, run for about 7 to 11 cycles, used a sample-barcoded 5' primer plus a J-beta primer mix. Each CDR3 protein gets one entry after TCRdb re-called the 5' RACE reads with MiXCR. The profile covers 540,000 or so distinct CDR3 sequences, with less than 25% appearing a single time and roughly 10% taken by the ten largest. The same sample was also studied in work on T cells of mothers and their children.

Material: blood. The receptors were gathered from a boy aged 5 to 17 in good health.

The genes are TRBV5-6 and TRBJ2-7; 9 positions match TRBD2. The ends lost 0 bases at V and 0 bases at J; junction bases unmatched: 4. Germline CDR1 SGHDT, CDR2 YYEEEE. This CDR3 spans 16 amino acids. DNA of the CDR3: TGTGCCAGCAGCTTGGCCGAGCGGGGGGTCTCCTACGAGCAGTACTTC. Encoded protein: CASSLAERGVSYEQYF.

This clonotype occurred a few times. This rearrangement joins TRBV29-1 to TRBJ2-3, with TRBD2 as a possible D gene (6 bases). Trimming shortened V by 5 bases and J by 10 bases, and 16 bases separated the two germline ends. CDR3 size: 12 residues. The germline CDR1 and CDR2 sequences are SQVTM and ANQGSEA. The chain's CDR3 is CSVLRESLAQYF. The CDR3 DNA follows: TGCAGCGTTTTGCGGGAAAGCCTGGCGCAGTATTTT.

This clonotype showed up just a few times. The rearrangement links TRBV7-2 to TRBJ2-1; D gene ambiguous. The CDR3 consists of 13 residues. Germline loops: CDR1 SGHTA, CDR2 FQGNSA. V lost 0 bases to trimming and J lost 7 bases, with 7 bases between them. CDR3 sequence reads: CASSLAESNEQFF. For the CDR3, the DNA is TGTGCCAGCAGCTTAGCGGAGAGTAATGAGCAGTTCTTC.

Ten or more counts support this clonotype. The rearrangement joins TRBV5-1 to TRBJ2-7, with D possibly being TRBD1 (6 bases). This CDR3 contains 16 residues. V was trimmed by 0 bases and J by 0 bases, leaving 13 bases between them. Germline lookup yields CDR1 SGHRS and CDR2 YFSETQ. The CDR3 loop is CASSLGQGQISYEQYF. The CDR3 nucleotides read TGCGCCAGCAGCTTGGGGCAGGGGCAAATCTCCTACGAGCAGTACTTC.

This clonotype was seen a few times. V is TRBV20-1 and J is TRBJ2-5, with 11 bases aligning to TRBD2. The J call could be wrong; TRBJ2-1 is a better fit for the DNA end. Germline assignment: CDR1 DFQATT and CDR2 SNEGSKA (reference sequence). This CDR3 has 15 amino acids. DNA of the CDR3: TGCAGTGCTAGTAGGCTAGCGGGAGGTTCGAATGAGCAGTTCTTC. Encoded protein: CSASRLAGGSNEQFF.

Many counts were recorded for this clonotype. The chain recombines TRBV7-9 with TRBJ2-1; D may be TRBD1 or TRBD2 (5 bases each). Germline V CDR1 and CDR2: SEHNR, FQNEAQ (reference sequence). The V gene lost 0 bases and the J gene lost 6 bases, with 9 bases spanning the gap. This CDR3 region has 14 residues. The CDR3 loop is CASSLAGTTNEQFF. Written as DNA, the CDR3 is TGTGCCAGCAGCTTAGCGGGGACCACCAATGAGCAGTTCTTC.

CDR3 bases: TGCGCCAGCAGCCAAGATGCAGGAAATGAGCAGTTCTTC. Its translation is CASSQDAGNEQFF. The rearrangement uses TRBV4-3 and TRBJ2-1; D gene uncertain. From germline, CDR1 is LGHNA and CDR2 YSLEER. The V gene lost 0 bases and the J gene lost 7 bases, with 7 bases spanning the gap. This CDR3 has 13 residues.

The rearrangement uses TRBV20-1 and TRBJ2-7, with TRBD1 matching over 7 bases. The J call may be incorrect, as the DNA end agrees better with TRBJ2-5. The CDR3 runs to 15 residues. The V gene's germline CDR1 is DFQATT and CDR2 SNEGSKA (reference sequence). CDR3 sequence (DNA): TGCAGTGCTGCCTCGGGACAGAGATTTCCGGAGACCCAGTACTTC. Its translation: CSAASGQRFPETQYF.

This clonotype was seen a few times. This chain uses TRBV29-1 with TRBJ1-3; the match to TRBD1 covers 9 bases. Losses at the gene ends were 4 bases for V and 8 bases for J; bases not matched to a gene: 6. This CDR3 contains 13 residues. The V gene's germline CDR1 is SQVTM and CDR2 ANQGSEA. This CDR3 reads CSVVDRGLDTIYF. The CDR3 nucleotides are TGCAGCGTTGTGGACAGGGGTTTGGACACCATATATTTT.